The entry below describes one T cell receptor beta chain. The CDR3 consists of 13 residues. CDR1 and CDR2 (germline): SGHTA, FQGTGA. The J segment lost 6 bases and the V segment lost 5 bases, leaving 3 bases of the junction unmatched. The data belong to a study of OX40 agonist ivuxolimab in advanced cancers. Produced via immunoSEQ multiplex PCR; TCRdb's table is partial and in-frame only. The sample holds 70,000 or so clones, around 90% seen once. The sequence came from an adult with an advanced solid tumor such as melanoma, head and neck, liver or kidney cancer. The sample in question was CD4+ or CD8+ T cells sorted from blood, obtained in a trial of the OX40 agonist ivuxolimab. This chain joins TRBV7-3 and TRBJ2-1; 8 positions agree with TRBD2. The CDR3 DNA reads TGTGCCAGCAGCGTCGGGAGGGTCAATGAGCAGTTCTTC. Amino acids: CASSVGRVNEQFF.